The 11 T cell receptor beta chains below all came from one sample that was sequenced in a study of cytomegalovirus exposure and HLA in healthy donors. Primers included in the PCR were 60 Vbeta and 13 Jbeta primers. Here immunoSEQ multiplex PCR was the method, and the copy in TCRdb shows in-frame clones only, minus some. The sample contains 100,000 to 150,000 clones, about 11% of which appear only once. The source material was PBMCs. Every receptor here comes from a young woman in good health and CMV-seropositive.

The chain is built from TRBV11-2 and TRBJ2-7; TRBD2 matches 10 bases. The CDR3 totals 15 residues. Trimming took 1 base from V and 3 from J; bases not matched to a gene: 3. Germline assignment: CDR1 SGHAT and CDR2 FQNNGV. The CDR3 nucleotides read TGTGCCAGCAGCTTAGTAGCGGGAGGTAACTACGAGCAGTACTTC. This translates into CASSLVAGGNYEQYF.

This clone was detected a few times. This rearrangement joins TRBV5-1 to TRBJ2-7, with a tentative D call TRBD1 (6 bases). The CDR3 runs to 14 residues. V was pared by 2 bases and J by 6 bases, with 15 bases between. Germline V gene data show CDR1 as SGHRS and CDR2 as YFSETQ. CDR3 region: CASSLGMGAGEQYF. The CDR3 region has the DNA TGCGCCAGCAGCTTAGGTATGGGGGCCGGCGAGCAGTACTTC.

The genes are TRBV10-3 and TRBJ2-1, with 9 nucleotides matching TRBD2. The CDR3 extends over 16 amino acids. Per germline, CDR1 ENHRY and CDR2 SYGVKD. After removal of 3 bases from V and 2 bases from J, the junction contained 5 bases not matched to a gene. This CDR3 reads CAISEGGRGPYNEQFF. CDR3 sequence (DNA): TGTGCCATCAGTGAAGGCGGGAGGGGACCCTACAATGAGCAGTTCTTC.

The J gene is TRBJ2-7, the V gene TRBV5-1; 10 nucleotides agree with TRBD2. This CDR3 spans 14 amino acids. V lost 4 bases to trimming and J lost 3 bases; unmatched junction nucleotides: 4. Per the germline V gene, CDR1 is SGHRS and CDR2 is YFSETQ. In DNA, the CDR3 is TGCGCCAGCAGCCCCGTAGCGGGAGGCTACGAGCAGTACTTC. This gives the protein CASSPVAGGYEQYF.

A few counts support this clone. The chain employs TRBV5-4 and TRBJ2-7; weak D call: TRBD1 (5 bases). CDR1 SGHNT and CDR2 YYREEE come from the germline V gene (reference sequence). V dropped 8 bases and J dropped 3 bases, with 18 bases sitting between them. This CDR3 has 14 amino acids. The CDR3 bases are TGTGCCAGGGAACAGGCCCCTCATCTCTACGAGCAGTACTTC. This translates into CAREQAPHLYEQYF.

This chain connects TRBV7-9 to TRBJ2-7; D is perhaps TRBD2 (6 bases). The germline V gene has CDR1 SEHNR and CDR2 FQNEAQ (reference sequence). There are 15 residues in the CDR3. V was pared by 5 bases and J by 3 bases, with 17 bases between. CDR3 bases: TGTGCCAGCAGCATCCGGGACGGGGGTCACTACGAGCAGTACTTC. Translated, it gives CASSIRDGGHYEQYF.

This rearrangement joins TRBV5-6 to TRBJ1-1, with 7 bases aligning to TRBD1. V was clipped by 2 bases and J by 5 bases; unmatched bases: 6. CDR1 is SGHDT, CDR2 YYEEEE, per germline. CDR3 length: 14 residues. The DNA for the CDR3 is TGTGCCAGCAGCTTCTTGACACAGGGGACTGAAGCTTTCTTT. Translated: CASSFLTQGTEAFF.

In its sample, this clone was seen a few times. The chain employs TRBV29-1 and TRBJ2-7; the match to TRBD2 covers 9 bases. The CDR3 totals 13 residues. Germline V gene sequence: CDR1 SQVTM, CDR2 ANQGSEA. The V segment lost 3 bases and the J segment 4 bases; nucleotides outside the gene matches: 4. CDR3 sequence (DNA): TGCAGCGTTGATGGTAGCGGGGGTTACGAGCAGTACTTC. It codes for CSVDGSGGYEQYF.

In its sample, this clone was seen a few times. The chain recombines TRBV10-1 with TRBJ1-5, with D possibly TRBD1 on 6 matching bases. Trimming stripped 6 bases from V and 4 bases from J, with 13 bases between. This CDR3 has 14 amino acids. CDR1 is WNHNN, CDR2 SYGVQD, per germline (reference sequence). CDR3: CASRQGGVNQPQHF. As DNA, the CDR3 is TGCGCCAGCAGACAGGGTGGGGTTAATCAGCCCCAGCATTTT.

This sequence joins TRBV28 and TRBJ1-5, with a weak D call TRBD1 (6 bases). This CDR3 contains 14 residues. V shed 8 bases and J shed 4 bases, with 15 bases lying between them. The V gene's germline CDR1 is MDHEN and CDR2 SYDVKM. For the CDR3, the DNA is TGTGCCAGCCTACAATTTACAGGGAATCAGCCCCAGCATTTT. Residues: CASLQFTGNQPQHF. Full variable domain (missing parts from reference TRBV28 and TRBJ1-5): DVKVTQSSRYLVKRTGEKVFLECVQDMDHENMFWYRQDPGLGLRLIYFSYDVKMKEKGDIPEGYSVSREKKERFSLILESASTNQTSMYLCASLQFTGNQPQHFGDGTRLSIL.

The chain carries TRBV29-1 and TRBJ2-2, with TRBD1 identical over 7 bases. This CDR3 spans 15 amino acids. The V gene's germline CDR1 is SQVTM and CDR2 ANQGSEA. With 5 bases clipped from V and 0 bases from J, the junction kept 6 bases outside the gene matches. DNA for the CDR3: TGCAGCGTTTATTTAGGGGGCTCGAACACCGGGGAGCTGTTTTTT. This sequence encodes CSVYLGGSNTGELFF.